The rows below give T cell receptor beta chains drawn from one sample of a study of T cells after yellow fever vaccination. TCRdb re-analysed the 5' RACE reads in MiXCR, keeping a single row per CDR3 protein. The sample carries 150,000 to 200,000 distinct CDR3 sequences, roughly 6.2% recorded once. The sequences come from CD4+ T cells sorted from PBMCs, collected on the day of the first yellow fever vaccination. Every receptor here comes from a man between 18 and 29 years old who received the YFV17D yellow fever vaccine. Each CDR3 is given with its conserved first and last residue. The order of the fields is V gene, J gene, clone size, D gene, CDR3 protein, CDR3 DNA. A D gene is named only where the DNA matches it firmly. Not all rows give a size; the values are once, few, many and, for expanded clones, a class.

TRBV27	TRBJ2-6	-	TRBD1	CASSPERTGGIRAGANVLTF	TGTGCCAGCAGTCCGGAGAGGACAGGGGGTATACGGGCTGGGGCCAACGTCCTGACTTTC
TRBV2	TRBJ2-7	many	TRBD1	CASSARAGGLEQYF	TGTGCCAGCAGTGCTCGGGCAGGGGGCCTCGAGCAGTACTTC
TRBV12-3/TRBV12-4	TRBJ2-2	many	-	CASSLSRAGELFF	TGTGCCAGCAGTTTAAGCCGGGCCGGGGAGCTGTTTTTT
TRBV14	TRBJ2-5	many	-	CASSRLAGSGAKQETQYF	TGTGCCAGCAGCCGACTCGCAGGGTCAGGGGCAAAGCAAGAGACCCAGTACTTC
TRBV28	TRBJ2-1	few	-	CASSPRLVAGRQFF	TGTGCCAGCAGTCCCCGTCTCGTGGCCGGACGGCAGTTCTTC
TRBV7-2	TRBJ2-1	many	-	CGCTKSSYNEQFF	TGTGGGTGTACAAAGAGCTCCTACAATGAGCAGTTCTTC
TRBV24-1	TRBJ2-2	few	-	CATSSGPFTGELFF	TGTGCCACCAGTTCGGGACCCTTCACCGGGGAGCTGTTTTTT
TRBV3-1	TRBJ2-3	-	TRBD2	CASSQRLAGQDTQYF	TGTGCCAGCAGCCAACGTCTAGCGGGGCAAGATACGCAGTATTTT
TRBV6-2/TRBV6-3	TRBJ2-2	many	-	CASIRGATGELFF	TGTGCCAGCATACGGGGAGCCACCGGGGAGCTGTTTTTT
TRBV20-1	TRBJ1-1	-	-	CSALGDGNTEAFF	TGCAGTGCACTAGGGGATGGGAACACTGAAGCTTTCTTT
TRBV21-1	TRBJ2-6	few	-	CASSIPGTSRGLPIGANVLTF	TGTGCCAGCAGCATTCCTGGGACCTCAAGGGGCCTTCCTATAGGGGCCAACGTCCTGACTTTC
TRBV20-1	TRBJ2-1	-	TRBD2	CSAREASGGRYEQFF	TGCAGTGCTAGGGAGGCTAGCGGGGGGCGGTATGAGCAGTTCTTC
TRBV29-1	TRBJ2-7	many	-	CSVSSTVSEQYF	TGCAGCGTGTCCTCCACCGTTTCCGAGCAGTACTTC
TRBV7-6	TRBJ1-1	many	-	CASSLGGTADTEAFF	TGTGCCAGCAGCTTGGGTGGGACGGCGGACACTGAAGCTTTCTTT
TRBV18	TRBJ1-4	many	-	CASSPRRADNEKLFF	TGTGCCAGCTCACCACGCCGGGCCGATAATGAAAAACTGTTTTTT
TRBV29-1	TRBJ2-5	many	-	CSVESALTSFGETQYF	TGCAGCGTTGAGTCCGCCTTGACTAGTTTCGGTGAGACCCAGTACTTC
TRBV12-3/TRBV12-4	TRBJ2-1	many	TRBD1	CASGTGQVNEQFF	TGTGCCAGTGGTACGGGACAGGTCAATGAGCAGTTCTTC
TRBV15	TRBJ2-4	few	-	CATSREGGSGPKLGYF	TGTGCCACCAGCAGAGAGGGTGGATCAGGGCCTAAGTTGGGGTACTTC
TRBV7-2	TRBJ2-1	many	-	CASSQNRAGEQFF	TGTGCCAGCAGCCAAAACAGGGCCGGGGAGCAGTTCTTC
TRBV2	TRBJ2-5	-	TRBD2	CASSAASGGEETQYF	TGTGCCAGCAGTGCGGCTAGCGGGGGGGAAGAGACCCAGTACTTC
TRBV11-2	TRBJ2-5	-	-	CASSHRARETQYF	TGTGCCAGCAGCCATAGGGCTCGAGAGACCCAGTACTTC
TRBV20-1	TRBJ2-3	many	-	CSARAPGTDTQYF	TGCAGTGCTAGAGCACCCGGAACAGATACGCAGTATTTT
TRBV12-3/TRBV12-4	TRBJ2-2	-	TRBD2	CVNPSGGGTNTGELFF	TGTGTCAACCCCTCAGGCGGGGGTACGAACACCGGGGAGCTGTTTTTT
TRBV4-3	TRBJ2-2	many	-	CASSLDVSGELFF	TGCGCCAGCAGCCTGGATGTGTCCGGGGAGCTGTTTTTT
TRBV7-2	TRBJ2-3	many	TRBD2	CASSLARFGGGARTDTQYF	TGTGCCAGCAGCTTAGCGAGATTCGGCGGGGGGGCTCGCACAGATACGCAGTATTTT
TRBV7-3	TRBJ1-1	many	TRBD1	CASSAQRGQTFF	TGTGCCAGCAGCGCGCAGAGGGGGCAAACTTTCTTT
TRBV12-3/TRBV12-4	TRBJ2-5	few	-	CASRQAHQETQYF	TGTGCCAGCAGGCAGGCTCACCAAGAGACCCAGTACTTC
TRBV20-1	TRBJ1-1	few	TRBD1	CSASSGTVNTEAFF	TGCAGTGCTAGTTCCGGGACAGTGAACACTGAAGCTTTCTTT
TRBV5-1	TRBJ2-1	few	TRBD2	CASSPTPLAGGSGEQFF	TGCGCCAGCAGCCCGACGCCCCTAGCGGGGGGATCCGGTGAGCAGTTCTTC
TRBV20-1	TRBJ1-2	-	-	CSASNGLSRGYTF	TGCAGTGCTTCTAATGGACTATCCCGCGGCTACACCTTC
TRBV5-8	TRBJ2-5	-	-	CASSSQILLGETQYF	TGTGCCAGCAGCTCACAAATTCTCCTAGGGGAGACCCAGTACTTC
TRBV7-2	TRBJ1-5	many	-	CASSLVAGANQPQHF	TGTGCCAGCAGCTTAGTAGCGGGAGCCAATCAGCCCCAGCATTTT
TRBV6-1	TRBJ1-4	-	-	CASRRVFEGSNEKLFF	TGTGCCAGCAGGAGGGTGTTTGAGGGTTCTAATGAAAAACTGTTTTTT
TRBV15	TRBJ2-3	many	-	CATSRDQGDKYF	TGTGCCACCAGCAGAGATCAAGGGGACAAGTATTTT
TRBV18	TRBJ2-3	many	TRBD1	CASSPPDRGLPDTQYF	TGTGCCAGCTCACCACCGGACAGGGGGCTTCCAGATACGCAGTATTTT
TRBV5-1	TRBJ2-5	many	-	CASRSGWEETQYF	TGCGCCAGCAGATCGGGCTGGGAAGAGACCCAGTACTTC
TRBV6-5	TRBJ1-1	few	-	CASSYYTGPRDTEAFF	TGTGCCAGCAGTTACTATACCGGGCCCCGGGACACTGAAGCTTTCTTT
TRBV10-3	TRBJ1-3	many	-	CAISLDSGNTIYF	TGTGCCATCAGCTTGGACTCTGGAAACACCATATATTTT
TRBV18	TRBJ2-7	many	TRBD2	CASSPPGLVTLEQYF	TGTGCCAGCTCACCACCGGGACTAGTTACGCTCGAGCAGTACTTC
TRBV7-8	TRBJ2-5	many	-	CASSRGRVQETQYF	TGTGCCAGCAGCCGGGGACGGGTACAAGAGACCCAGTACTTC
TRBV12-3/TRBV12-4	TRBJ2-6	once	TRBD1	CASSPGTVSSGANVLTF	TGTGCCAGCAGCCCAGGGACAGTGAGCTCTGGGGCCAACGTCCTGACTTTC
TRBV15	TRBJ1-5	few	-	CATSRDQTRGNQPQHF	TGTGCCACCAGCAGAGATCAGACGAGGGGCAATCAGCCCCAGCATTTT
TRBV3-1	TRBJ2-7	many	-	CASSRSRGGAQREQYF	TGTGCCAGCAGCCGCTCGAGAGGGGGGGCGCAGAGAGAGCAGTACTTC
TRBV7-2	TRBJ2-7	many	-	CASTVREGAFYEQYF	TGTGCCAGCACCGTCCGAGAAGGCGCGTTCTACGAGCAGTACTTC
TRBV4-2	TRBJ2-2	many	TRBD2	CASSQEISGGTTGELFF	TGTGCCAGCAGCCAAGAAATTAGCGGGGGGACCACCGGGGAGCTGTTTTTT
TRBV11-3	TRBJ2-5	-	-	CASSDGDIETQYF	TGTGCCAGCAGCGACGGGGACATAGAGACCCAGTACTTC
TRBV10-3	TRBJ2-3	-	-	CAISEREFTDTQYF	TGTGCCATCAGTGAGCGGGAATTCACAGATACGCAGTATTTT
TRBV20-1	TRBJ1-6	few	TRBD1	CSATGTANSPLHF	TGCAGTGCAACCGGGACAGCGAATTCACCCCTCCACTTT
TRBV5-1	TRBJ2-5	many	TRBD1	CASSSKTGLETQYF	TGCGCCAGCAGCTCGAAGACAGGGTTAGAGACCCAGTACTTC
TRBV4-3	TRBJ2-2	-	TRBD2	CASSRAVTSGGAGELFF	TGCGCCAGCAGCCGAGCGGTGACTAGCGGGGGGGCCGGGGAGCTGTTTTTT
TRBV11-2	TRBJ2-3	-	-	CASSLDPGFLDTQYF	TGTGCCAGCAGCTTAGATCCAGGCTTCTTGGATACGCAGTATTTT
TRBV10-3	TRBJ2-1	many	-	CAISESGGSYNEQFF	TGTGCCATCAGTGAGTCCGGGGGTTCCTACAATGAGCAGTTCTTC
TRBV5-1	TRBJ2-2	-	-	CASSLDRTVNTGELFF	TGCGCCAGCAGCTTGGATCGGACGGTGAACACCGGGGAGCTGTTTTTT